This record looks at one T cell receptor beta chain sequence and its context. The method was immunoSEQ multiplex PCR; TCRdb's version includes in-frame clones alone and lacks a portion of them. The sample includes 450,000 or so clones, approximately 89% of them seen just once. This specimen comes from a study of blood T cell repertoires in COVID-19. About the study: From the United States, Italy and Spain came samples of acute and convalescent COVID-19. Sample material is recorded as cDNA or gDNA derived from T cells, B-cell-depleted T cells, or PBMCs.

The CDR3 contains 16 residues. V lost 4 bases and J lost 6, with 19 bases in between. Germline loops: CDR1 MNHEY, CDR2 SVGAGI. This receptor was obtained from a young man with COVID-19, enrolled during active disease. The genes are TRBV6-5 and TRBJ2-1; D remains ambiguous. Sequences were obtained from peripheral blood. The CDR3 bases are TGTGCCAGCAGTTCTTACAGCCACACTGGATCCAATGAGCAGTTCTTC. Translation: CASSSYSHTGSNEQFF.